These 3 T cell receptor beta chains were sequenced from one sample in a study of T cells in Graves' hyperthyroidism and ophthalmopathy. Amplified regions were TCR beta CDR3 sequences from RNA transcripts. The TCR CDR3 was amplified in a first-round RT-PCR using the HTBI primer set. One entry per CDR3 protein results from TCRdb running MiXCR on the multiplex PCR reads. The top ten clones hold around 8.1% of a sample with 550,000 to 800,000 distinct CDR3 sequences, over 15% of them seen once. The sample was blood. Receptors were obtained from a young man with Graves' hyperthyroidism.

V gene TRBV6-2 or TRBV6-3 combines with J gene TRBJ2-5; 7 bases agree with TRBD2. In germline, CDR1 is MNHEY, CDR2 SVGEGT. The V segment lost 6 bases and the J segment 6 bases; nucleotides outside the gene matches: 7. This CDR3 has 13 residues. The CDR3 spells CASSRTRAKTQYF. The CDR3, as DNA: TGTGCCAGCAGCCGGACTAGAGCTAAGACCCAGTACTTC.

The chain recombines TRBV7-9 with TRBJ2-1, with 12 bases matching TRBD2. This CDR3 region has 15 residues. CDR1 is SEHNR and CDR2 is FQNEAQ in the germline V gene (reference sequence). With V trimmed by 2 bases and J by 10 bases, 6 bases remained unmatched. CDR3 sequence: CASSLPGLAGLEQFF. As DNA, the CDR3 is TGTGCCAGCAGCTTACCGGGACTAGCGGGTTTGGAGCAGTTCTTC. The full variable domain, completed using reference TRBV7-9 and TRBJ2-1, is DTGVSQNPRHKITKRGQNVTFRCDPISEHNRLYWYRQTLGQGPEFLTYFQNEAQLEKSRLLSDRFSAERPKGSFSTLEIQRTEQGDSAMYLCASSLPGLAGLEQFFGPGTRLTVL.

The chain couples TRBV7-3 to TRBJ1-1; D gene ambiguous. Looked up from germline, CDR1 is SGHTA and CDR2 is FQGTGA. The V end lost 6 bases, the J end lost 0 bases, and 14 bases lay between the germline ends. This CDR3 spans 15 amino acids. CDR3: CASSERSSMNTEAFF. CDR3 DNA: TGTGCCAGCAGTGAGCGGAGTTCGATGAACACTGAAGCTTTCTTT.